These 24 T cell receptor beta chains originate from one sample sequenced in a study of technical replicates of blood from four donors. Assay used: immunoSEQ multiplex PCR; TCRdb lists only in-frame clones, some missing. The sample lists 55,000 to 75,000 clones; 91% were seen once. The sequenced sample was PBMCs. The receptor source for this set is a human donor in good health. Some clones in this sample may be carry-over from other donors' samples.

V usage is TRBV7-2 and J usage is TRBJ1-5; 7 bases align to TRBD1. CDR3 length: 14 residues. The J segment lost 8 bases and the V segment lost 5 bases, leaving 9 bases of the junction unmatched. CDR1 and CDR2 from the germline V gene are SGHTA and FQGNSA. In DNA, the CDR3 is TGTGCCAGCAGCCCGCAGGGGGTTGGGGAGCCCCAGCATTTT. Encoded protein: CASSPQGVGEPQHF.

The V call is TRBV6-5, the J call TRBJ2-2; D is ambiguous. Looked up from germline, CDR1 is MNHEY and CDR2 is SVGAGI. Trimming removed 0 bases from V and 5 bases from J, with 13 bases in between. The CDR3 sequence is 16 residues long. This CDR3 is CASSYSSQLRTGELFF. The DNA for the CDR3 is TGTGCCAGCAGTTACTCGTCCCAACTAAGGACCGGGGAGCTGTTTTTT.

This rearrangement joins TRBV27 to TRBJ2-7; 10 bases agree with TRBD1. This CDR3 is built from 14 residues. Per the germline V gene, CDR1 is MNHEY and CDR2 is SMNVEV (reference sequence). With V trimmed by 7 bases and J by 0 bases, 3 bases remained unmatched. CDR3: CASIRTGGSYEQYF. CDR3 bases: TGTGCCAGCATCAGGACAGGGGGCTCCTACGAGCAGTACTTC.

The chain's CDR3 is CASSQVMDRGTQPQHF. CDR3 nucleotides: TGCGCCAGCAGCCAAGTCATGGACAGGGGTACTCAGCCCCAGCATTTT. V and J are TRBV4-1 and TRBJ1-5; 9 bases are a match to TRBD1. V lost 1 base and J lost 6; bases outside the gene matches: 7. The CDR3 contains 16 residues. Germline CDR1 and CDR2: MGHRA and YSYEKL.

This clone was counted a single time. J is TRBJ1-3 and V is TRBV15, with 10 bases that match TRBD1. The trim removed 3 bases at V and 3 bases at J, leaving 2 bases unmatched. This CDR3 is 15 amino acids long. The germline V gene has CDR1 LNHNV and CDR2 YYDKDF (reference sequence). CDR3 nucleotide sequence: TGTGCCACCAGCAGCGACAGGGGGCTTGGAAACACCATATATTTT. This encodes CATSSDRGLGNTIYF.

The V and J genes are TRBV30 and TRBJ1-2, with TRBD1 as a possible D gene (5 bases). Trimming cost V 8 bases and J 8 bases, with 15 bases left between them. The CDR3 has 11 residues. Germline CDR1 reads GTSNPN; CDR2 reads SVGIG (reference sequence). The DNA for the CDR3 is TGTGCCCGAAGGGGTTTGGGGGGCTACACCTTC. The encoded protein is CARRGLGGYTF. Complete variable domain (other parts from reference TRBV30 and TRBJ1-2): SQTIHQWPATLVQPVGSPLSLECTVEGTSNPNLYWYRQAAGRGLQLLFYSVGIGQISSEVPQNLSASRPQDRQFILSSKKLLLSDSGFYLCARRGLGGYTFGSGTRLTVV.

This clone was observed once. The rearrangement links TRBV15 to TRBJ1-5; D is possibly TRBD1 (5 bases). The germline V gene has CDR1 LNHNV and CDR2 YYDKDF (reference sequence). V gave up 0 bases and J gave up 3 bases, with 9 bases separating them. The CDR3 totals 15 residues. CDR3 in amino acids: CATSRDRGINQPQHF. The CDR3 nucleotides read TGTGCCACCAGCAGAGATCGGGGGATCAATCAGCCCCAGCATTTT. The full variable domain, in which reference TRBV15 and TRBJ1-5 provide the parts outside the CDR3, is DAMVIQNPRYQVTQFGKPVTLSCSQTLNHNVMYWYQQKSSQAPKLLFHYYDKDFNNEADTPDNFQSRRPNTSFCFLDIRSPGLGDTAMYLCATSRDRGINQPQHFGDGTRLSIL.

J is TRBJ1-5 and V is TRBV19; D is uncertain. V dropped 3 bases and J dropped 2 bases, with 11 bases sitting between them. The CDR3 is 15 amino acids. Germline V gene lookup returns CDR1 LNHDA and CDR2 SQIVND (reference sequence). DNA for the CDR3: TGTGCCAGTAGTATGGGCCCAGCGGGCAATCAGCCCCAGCATTTT. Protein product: CASSMGPAGNQPQHF.

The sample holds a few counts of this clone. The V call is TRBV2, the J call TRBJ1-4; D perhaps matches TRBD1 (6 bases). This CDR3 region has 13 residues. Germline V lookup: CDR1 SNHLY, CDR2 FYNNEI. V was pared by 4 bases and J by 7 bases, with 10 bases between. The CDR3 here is CASSGGGREKLFF. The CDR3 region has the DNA TGTGCCAGCAGTGGAGGGGGACGTGAAAAACTGTTTTTT.

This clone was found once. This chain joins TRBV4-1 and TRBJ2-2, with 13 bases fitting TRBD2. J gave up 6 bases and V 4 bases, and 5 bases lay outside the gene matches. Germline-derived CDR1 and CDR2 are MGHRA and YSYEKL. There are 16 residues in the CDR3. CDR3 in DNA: TGCGCCAGCAGCCGAGGACTAGCGGGGGTGGCCGGGGAGCTGTTTTTT. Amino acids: CASSRGLAGVAGELFF.

The chain's CDR3 is CASSAEGLAGGLHDYNEQFF. The CDR3 nucleotides are TGTGCCAGCAGCGCCGAGGGACTAGCGGGGGGGCTTCACGATTACAATGAGCAGTTCTTC. The chain uses TRBV2 and TRBJ2-1, with 16 nucleotides matching TRBD2. The CDR3 runs to 20 residues. Germline V CDR1 and CDR2: SNHLY, FYNNEI. V lost 6 bases and J lost 4; bases outside the gene matches: 15.

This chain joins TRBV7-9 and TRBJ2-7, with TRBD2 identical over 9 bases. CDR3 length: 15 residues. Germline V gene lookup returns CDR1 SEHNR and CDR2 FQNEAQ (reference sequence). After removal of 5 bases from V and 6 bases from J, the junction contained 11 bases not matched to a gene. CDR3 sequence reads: CASSRSGGGGVEQYF. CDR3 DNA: TGTGCCAGCAGCCGATCTGGGGGCGGGGGGGTCGAGCAGTACTTC.

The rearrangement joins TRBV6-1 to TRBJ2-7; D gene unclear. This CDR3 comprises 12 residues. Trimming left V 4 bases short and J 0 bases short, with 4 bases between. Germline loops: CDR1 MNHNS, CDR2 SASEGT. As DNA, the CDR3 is TGTGCCAGCAGTGTGAGCTCCTACGAGCAGTACTTC. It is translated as CASSVSSYEQYF.

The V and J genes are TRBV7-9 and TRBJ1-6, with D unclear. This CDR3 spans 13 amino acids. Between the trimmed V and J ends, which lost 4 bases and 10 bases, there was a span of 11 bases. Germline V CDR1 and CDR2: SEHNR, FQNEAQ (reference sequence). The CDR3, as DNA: TGTGCCAGCAGCTCCGCGGGAGGATCACCCCTCCACTTT. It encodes CASSSAGGSPLHF.

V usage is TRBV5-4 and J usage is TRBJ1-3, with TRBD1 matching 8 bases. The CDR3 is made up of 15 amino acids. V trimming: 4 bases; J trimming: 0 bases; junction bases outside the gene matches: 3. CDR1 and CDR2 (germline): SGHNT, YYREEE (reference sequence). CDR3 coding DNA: TGTGCCAGCAGCCGTACAGGGGGCTCTGGAAACACCATATATTTT. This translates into CASSRTGGSGNTIYF.

The CDR3 DNA reads as TGTGCCAGCAGCAGGGGCGCAGGAAACACCATATATTTT. The encoded protein is CASSRGAGNTIYF. This chain connects TRBV6-1 to TRBJ1-3; D perhaps matches TRBD1 (6 bases). Germline CDR1 is MNHNS and CDR2 is SASEGT. CDR3 length: 13 residues. Trimming left V 6 bases short and J 4 bases short, with 10 bases between.

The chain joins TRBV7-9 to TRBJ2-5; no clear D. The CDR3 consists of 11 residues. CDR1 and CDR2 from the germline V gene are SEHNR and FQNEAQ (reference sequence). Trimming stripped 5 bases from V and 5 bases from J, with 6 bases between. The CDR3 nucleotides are TGTGCCAGCAGCCCGTCGGAGACCCAGTACTTC. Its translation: CASSPSETQYF.

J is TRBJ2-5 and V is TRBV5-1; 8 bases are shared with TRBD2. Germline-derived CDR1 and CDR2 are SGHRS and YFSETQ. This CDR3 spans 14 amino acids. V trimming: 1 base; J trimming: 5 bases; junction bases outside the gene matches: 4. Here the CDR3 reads CASSLMVAGETQYF. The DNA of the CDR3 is TGCGCCAGCAGCTTGATGGTAGCGGGGGAGACCCAGTACTTC. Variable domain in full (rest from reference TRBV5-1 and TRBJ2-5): KAGVTQTPRYLIKTRGQQVTLSCSPISGHRSVSWYQQTPGQGLQFLFEYFSETQRNKGNFPGRFSGRQFSNSRSEMNVSTLELGDSALYLCASSLMVAGETQYFGPGTRLLVL.

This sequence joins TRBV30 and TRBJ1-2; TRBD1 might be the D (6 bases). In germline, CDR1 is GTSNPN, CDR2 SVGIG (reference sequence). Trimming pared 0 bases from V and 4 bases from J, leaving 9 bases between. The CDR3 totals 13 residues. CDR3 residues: CAWSVQGAYGYTF. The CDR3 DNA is TGTGCCTGGAGTGTACAGGGTGCCTATGGCTACACCTTC.

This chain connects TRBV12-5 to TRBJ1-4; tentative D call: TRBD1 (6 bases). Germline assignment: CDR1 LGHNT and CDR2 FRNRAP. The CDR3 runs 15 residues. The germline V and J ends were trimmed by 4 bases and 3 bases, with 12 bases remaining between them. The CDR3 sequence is CASGSLRGSNEKLFF. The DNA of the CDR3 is TGTGCTAGTGGTTCGCTCAGGGGCTCTAATGAAAAACTGTTTTTT.

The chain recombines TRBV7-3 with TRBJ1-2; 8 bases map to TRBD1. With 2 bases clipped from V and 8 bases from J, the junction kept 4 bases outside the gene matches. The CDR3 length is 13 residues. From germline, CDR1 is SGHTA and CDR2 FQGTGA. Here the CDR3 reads CASSLATGDGYTF. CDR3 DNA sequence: TGTGCCAGCAGCTTAGCGACAGGGGACGGCTACACCTTC.

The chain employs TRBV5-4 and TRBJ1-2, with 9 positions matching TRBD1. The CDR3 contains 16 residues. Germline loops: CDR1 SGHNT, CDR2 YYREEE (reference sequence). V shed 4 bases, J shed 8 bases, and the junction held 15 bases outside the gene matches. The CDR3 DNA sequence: TGTGCCAGCAGCGACCGGGACAGGGTGACGGGGGAGGGCTACACCTTC. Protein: CASSDRDRVTGEGYTF.

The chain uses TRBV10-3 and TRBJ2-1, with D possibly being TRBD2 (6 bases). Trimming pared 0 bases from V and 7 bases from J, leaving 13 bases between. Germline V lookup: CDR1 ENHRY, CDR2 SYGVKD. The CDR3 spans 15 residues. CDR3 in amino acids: CAISESMGTQNEQFF. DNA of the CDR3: TGTGCCATCAGTGAGTCGATGGGGACTCAGAATGAGCAGTTCTTC.

CDR3: CASSSLGGFGEQYF. The CDR3 DNA follows: TGTGCCAGCAGCTCCCTAGGGGGTTTTGGCGAGCAGTACTTC. This chain uses TRBV11-2 with TRBJ2-7, with D perhaps matching TRBD1 (6 bases). Trimming shortened V by 4 bases and J by 6 bases, and 16 bases separated the two germline ends. Per the germline V gene, CDR1 is SGHAT and CDR2 is FQNNGV. The CDR3 spans 14 residues.